What follows is one TCR beta chain and its context. Its specificity is not known. The V segment lost 2 bases and the J segment 2 bases; nucleotides outside the gene matches: 3. There are 15 residues in the CDR3. Germline CDR1 reads MNHEY; CDR2 reads SMNVEV (reference sequence). The data derive from a study of cytomegalovirus exposure and HLA in healthy donors. Findings and limits, study-wide: Roughly uniform depth of sequencing across donors was assumed in presence/absence analyses. A missense variant in DCLRE1C was later tied to TCR beta V- and J-gene trimming. Later analysis found that TCR beta chains associated with HLA were more clonally expanded than other, equally common chains. Researchers catalogued 150 or so TCR beta chains as cytomegalovirus-associated.

Both 60 Vbeta primers and 13 Jbeta primers went into the PCR. The assay was immunoSEQ multiplex PCR, and TCRdb's table has in-frame clones only and misses some. The table has about 260,000 clones, 84% seen once; the top ten hold roughly 2%. Material for sequencing was PBMCs. This receptor was taken from a woman in her 40s in good health and CMV-seropositive. The chain couples TRBV27 to TRBJ2-1; TRBD1 matches 7 bases. Written as DNA, the CDR3 is TGTGCCAGCAGTTTAGGTGGACAGGCCTACAATGAGCAGTTCTTC. It translates to CASSLGGQAYNEQFF.